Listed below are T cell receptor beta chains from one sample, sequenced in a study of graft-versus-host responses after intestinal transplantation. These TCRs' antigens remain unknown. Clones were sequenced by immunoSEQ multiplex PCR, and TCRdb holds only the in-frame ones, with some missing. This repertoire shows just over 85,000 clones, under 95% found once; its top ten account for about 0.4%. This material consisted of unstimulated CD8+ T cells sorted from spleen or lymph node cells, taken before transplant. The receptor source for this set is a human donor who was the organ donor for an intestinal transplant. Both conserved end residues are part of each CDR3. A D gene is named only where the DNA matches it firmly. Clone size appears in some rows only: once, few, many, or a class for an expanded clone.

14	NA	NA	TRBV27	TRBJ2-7	TGTGCCAGCAGTTATTCCGGGGACACCTACGAGCAGTACTTC	CASSYSGDTYEQYF
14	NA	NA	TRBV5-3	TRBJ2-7	TGTGCCAGAAGCTGGACAACTATCTCCTACGAGCAGTACTTC	CARSWTTISYEQYF
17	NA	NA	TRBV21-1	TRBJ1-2	TGTGCCAGCAGCAAAGGGAACAGAACAGGGGAGGAGGATGGCTACACCTTC	CASSKGNRTGEEDGYTF
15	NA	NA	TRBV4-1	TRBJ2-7	TGCGCCAGCAGCCAAGAACGGGGAATAACCTACGAGCAGTACTTC	CASSQERGITYEQYF
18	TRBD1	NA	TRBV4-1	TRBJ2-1	TGCGCCAGCAGCCAAGACAACTTTGAGGGGGCCGTTACAGATGAGCAGTTCTTC	CASSQDNFEGAVTDEQFF
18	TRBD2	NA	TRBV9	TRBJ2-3	TGTGCCAGCAGCGTAGAGGGCGGGGGCCTAGCGGGGGGCGATACGCAGTATTTT	CASSVEGGGLAGGDTQYF
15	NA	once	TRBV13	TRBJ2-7	TGTGCCAGCAGCTTACAGGGTTCAGGGGCCTACGAGCAGTACTTC	CASSLQGSGAYEQYF
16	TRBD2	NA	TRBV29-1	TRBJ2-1	TGCAGCGTTGATGGGCTAGCGGGGCGAACCTACAATGAGCAGTTCTTC	CSVDGLAGRTYNEQFF
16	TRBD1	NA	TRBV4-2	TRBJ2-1	TGTGCCAGCAGCCAAGGATACAGGGGGGACTACAATGAGCAGTTCTTC	CASSQGYRGDYNEQFF
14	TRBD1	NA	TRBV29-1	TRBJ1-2	TGCAGCGTGACCGGGACAGGGGCTTTCTATGGCTACACCTTC	CSVTGTGAFYGYTF
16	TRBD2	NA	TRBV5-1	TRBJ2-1	TGCGCCAGCAGCGCTCTCGGACTAGCGGGGGACAATGAGCAGTTCTTC	CASSALGLAGDNEQFF
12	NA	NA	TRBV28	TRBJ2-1	TGTGCCAGCAGGTGGACTAACAATGAGCAGTTCTTC	CASRWTNNEQFF
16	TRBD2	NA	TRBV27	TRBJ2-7	TGTGCCAGCAGTCCCTCCCTTCGGCGGGGGACCTACGAGCAGTACTTC	CASSPSLRRGTYEQYF
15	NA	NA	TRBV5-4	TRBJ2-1	TGTGCCAGCAGCTGGAGCGGCGGGGTCGGTAATGAGCAGTTCTTC	CASSWSGGVGNEQFF
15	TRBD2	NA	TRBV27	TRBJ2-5	TGTGCCAGCAGCGACGGGGGGGCAGGGAGGGAGACCCAGTACTTC	CASSDGGAGRETQYF
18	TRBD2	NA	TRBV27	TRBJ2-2	TGTGCCAGCAGTTTGGGGGTAGCGGGGATGCTTTACACCGGGGAGCTGTTTTTT	CASSLGVAGMLYTGELFF
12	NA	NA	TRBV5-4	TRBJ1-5	TGTGCCAGCAGCTCAGGTAATCAGCCCCAGCATTTT	CASSSGNQPQHF
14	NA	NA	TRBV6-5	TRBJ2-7	TGTGCCAGCAGTTACGTGGGACTTACGGACGAGCAGTACTTC	CASSYVGLTDEQYF
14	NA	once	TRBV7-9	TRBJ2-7	TGTGCCAGCAGCCCCCTAACAGGGTTCTACGAGCAGTACTTC	CASSPLTGFYEQYF
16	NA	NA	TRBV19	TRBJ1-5	TGTGCCAGTAGTCTCTCGACAGGCGGTCATATCCAGCCCCAGCATTTT	CASSLSTGGHIQPQHF
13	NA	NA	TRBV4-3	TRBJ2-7	TGCGCCAGCAGCCCCGGACAGTCCTACGAGCAGTACTTC	CASSPGQSYEQYF
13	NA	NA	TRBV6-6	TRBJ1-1	TGTGCCAGCAGTTATCTCGATAGCACTGAAGCTTTCTTT	CASSYLDSTEAFF
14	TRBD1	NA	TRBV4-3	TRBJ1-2	TGCGCCAGCAGCCCGACAGGGGGCGACTATGGCTACACCTTC	CASSPTGGDYGYTF
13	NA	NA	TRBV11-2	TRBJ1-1	TGTGCCAGCAGCTTCGGACAGTACACTGAAGCTTTCTTT	CASSFGQYTEAFF
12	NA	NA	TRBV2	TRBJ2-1	TGTGCCAGCAGTGTCGGGTACAATGAGCAGTTCTTC	CASSVGYNEQFF
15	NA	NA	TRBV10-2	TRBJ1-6	TGCGCCAGCAGTGAGTCTGGGCAGGTGAGTTCACCCCTCCACTTT	CASSESGQVSSPLHF
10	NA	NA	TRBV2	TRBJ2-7	TGTGCCAGCAGTTTGAGTGAGCAGTACTTC	CASSLSEQYF
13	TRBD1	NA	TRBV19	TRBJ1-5	TGTGCCAGTAGTATGACAGGGCCGGTGCCCCAGCATTTT	CASSMTGPVPQHF
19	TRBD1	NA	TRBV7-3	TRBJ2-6	TGTGCCAGCAGCCCCCCCCCGGGACAGGGTTCGTACGGGGCCAACGTCCTGACTTTC	CASSPPPGQGSYGANVLTF
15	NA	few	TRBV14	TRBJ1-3	TGTGCCAGCAGCCAAGAGAGGGGGTCTGGAAACACCATATATTTT	CASSQERGSGNTIYF
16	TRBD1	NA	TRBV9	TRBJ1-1	TGTGCCAGCAGCCCTCCCGGGACAGGAGTGAACACTGAAGCTTTCTTT	CASSPPGTGVNTEAFF
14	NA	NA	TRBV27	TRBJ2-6	TGTGCCAGCAGTTTAGTCGCTGGGGCCAACGTCCTGACTTTC	CASSLVAGANVLTF
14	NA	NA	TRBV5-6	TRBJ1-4	TGTGCCAGCAGCTTACAGGGTACGAATGAAAAACTGTTTTTT	CASSLQGTNEKLFF
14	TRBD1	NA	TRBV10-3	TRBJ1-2	TGTGCCATCAGGGCCGGGACAGGGAACTATGGCTACACCTTC	CAIRAGTGNYGYTF
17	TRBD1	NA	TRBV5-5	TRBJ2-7	TGTGCCAGCAGCCAACACCGGGACAGGGGACCACTTGGCGAGCAGTACTTC	CASSQHRDRGPLGEQYF
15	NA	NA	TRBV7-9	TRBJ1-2	TGTGCCAGCAGCTTTTCGGACAGCTATTTCTATGGCTACACCTTC	CASSFSDSYFYGYTF
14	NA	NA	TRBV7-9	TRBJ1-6	TGTGCCGTCAGGTCGGACAGCGCCAGGGTGCCCCTCCACTTT	CAVRSDSARVPLHF
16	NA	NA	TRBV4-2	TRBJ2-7	TGTGCCAGCAGCCAAGAATTCGGGGAGGTGAAGATAGGGCAGTACTTC	CASSQEFGEVKIGQYF
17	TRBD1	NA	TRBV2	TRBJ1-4	TGTGCCAGTGGGGGACAGGTTGATATGGGGGGAGATGAAAAACTGTTTTTT	CASGGQVDMGGDEKLFF
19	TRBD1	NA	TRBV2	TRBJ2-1	TGTGCCAGCAGTGATAGCTCAGGGCTGCAGGGGGAAACCTACAATGAGCAGTTCTTC	CASSDSSGLQGETYNEQFF
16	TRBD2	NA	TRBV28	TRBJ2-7	TGTGCCAGCAGTTTCCCGACTAGCGGAAATTCCTACGAGCAGTACTTC	CASSFPTSGNSYEQYF
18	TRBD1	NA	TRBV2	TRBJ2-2	TGTGCCAGCAGTTCTCCTCGGGGACAGATTGCCAACACCGGGGAGCTGTTTTTT	CASSSPRGQIANTGELFF
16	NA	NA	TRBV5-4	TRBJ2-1	TGTGCCAGCAGCTTGGTGGTAGGGGCGATATACAATGAGCAGTTCTTC	CASSLVVGAIYNEQFF
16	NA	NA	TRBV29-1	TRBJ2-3	TGCAGCGTTTCTGGCGGGGAGAACCGTTTCACAGATACGCAGTATTTT	CSVSGGENRFTDTQYF
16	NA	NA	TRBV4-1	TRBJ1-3	TGCGCCAGCAGCCACCGCCGAGGTATCTCTGGAAACACCATATATTTT	CASSHRRGISGNTIYF
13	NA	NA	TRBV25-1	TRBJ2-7	TGTGCCAGCAGTGAGATGCAGGGTGGCGAGCAGTACTTC	CASSEMQGGEQYF
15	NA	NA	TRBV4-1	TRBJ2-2	TGCGCCAGCAGCCAAGGACAGGGAGGACCCGGGGAGCTGTTTTTT	CASSQGQGGPGELFF
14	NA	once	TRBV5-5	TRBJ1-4	TGTGCCAGCAGCTTGTCGGGAGCGAATGAAAAACTGTTTTTT	CASSLSGANEKLFF
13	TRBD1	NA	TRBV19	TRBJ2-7	TGTGCCAGTAGTCCCCGGGACAGGGGCGAGCAGTACTTC	CASSPRDRGEQYF
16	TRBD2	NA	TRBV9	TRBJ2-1	TGTGCCAGCAGCGTAGGGGGGACTAGCGGGGTCGTAGAGCAGTTCTTC	CASSVGGTSGVVEQFF
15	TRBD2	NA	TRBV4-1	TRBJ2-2	TGCGCCAGCAGCCAAGCGGGGGGGCACACCGGGGAGCTGTTTTTT	CASSQAGGHTGELFF
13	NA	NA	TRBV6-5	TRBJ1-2	TGTGCCAGCAGCAAGGGACATTACTATGGCTACACCTTC	CASSKGHYYGYTF